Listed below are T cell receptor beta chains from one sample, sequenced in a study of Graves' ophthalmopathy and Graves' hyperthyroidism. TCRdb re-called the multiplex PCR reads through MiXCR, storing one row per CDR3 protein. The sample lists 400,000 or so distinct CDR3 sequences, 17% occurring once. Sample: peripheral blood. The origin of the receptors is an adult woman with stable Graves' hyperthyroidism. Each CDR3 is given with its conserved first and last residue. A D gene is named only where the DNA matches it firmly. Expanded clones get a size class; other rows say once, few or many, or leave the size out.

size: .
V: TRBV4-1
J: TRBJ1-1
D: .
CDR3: CASSRLPDEADPTEAFF
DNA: TGCGCCAGCAGCCGCCTCCCCGACGAGGCGGACCCCACTGAAGCTTTCTTT

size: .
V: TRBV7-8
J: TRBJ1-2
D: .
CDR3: CASSLERAGNYGYTF
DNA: TGTGCCAGCAGCTTAGAGCGGGCAGGGAACTATGGCTACACCTTC

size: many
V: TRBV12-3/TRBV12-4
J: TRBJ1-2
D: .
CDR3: CASSSSAGRGYGYTF
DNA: TGTGCCAGCAGTTCCTCGGCGGGCAGGGGCTATGGCTACACCTTC

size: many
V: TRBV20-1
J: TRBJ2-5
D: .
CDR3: CSAMGPGQETQYF
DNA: TGCAGTGCTATGGGACCGGGACAAGAGACCCAGTACTTC

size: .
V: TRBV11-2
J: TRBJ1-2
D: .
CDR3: CASSLSPSAGLIGYTF
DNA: TGTGCCAGCAGCTTATCCCCTAGTGCAGGTTTAATCGGCTACACCTTC

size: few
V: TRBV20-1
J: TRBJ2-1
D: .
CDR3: CSGRRVGNEQFF
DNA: TGCAGTGGGAGGAGGGTTGGCAATGAGCAGTTCTTC

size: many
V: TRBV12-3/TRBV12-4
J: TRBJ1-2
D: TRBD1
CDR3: CASIQTGESYGYTF
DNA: TGTGCCAGCATCCAAACAGGGGAAAGCTATGGCTACACCTTC

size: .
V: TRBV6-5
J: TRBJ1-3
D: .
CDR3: CASSDTIDSGNTIYF
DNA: TGTGCCAGCAGCGACACGATAGACTCTGGAAACACCATATATTTT

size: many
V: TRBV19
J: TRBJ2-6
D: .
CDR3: CATTLHSGANVLTF
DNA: TGTGCCACCACCCTACATTCTGGGGCCAACGTCCTGACTTTC

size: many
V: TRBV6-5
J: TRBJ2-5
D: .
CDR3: CASLRVGLAGETQYF
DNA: TGTGCCAGTCTTCGTGTCGGGCTAGCTGGAGAGACCCAGTACTTC

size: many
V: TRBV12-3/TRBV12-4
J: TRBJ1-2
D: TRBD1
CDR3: CASSLGTGNYGYTF
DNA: TGTGCCAGCAGTTTAGGGACAGGCAACTATGGCTACACCTTC

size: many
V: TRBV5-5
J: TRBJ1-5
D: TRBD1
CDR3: CASSFFGQGGIQPQHF
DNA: TGTGCCAGCAGCTTTTTCGGACAGGGTGGGATTCAGCCCCAGCATTTT

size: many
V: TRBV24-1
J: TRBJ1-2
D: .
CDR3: CATSDSGGFSGYTF
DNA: TGTGCCACCAGTGATTCGGGGGGGTTTAGTGGCTACACCTTC

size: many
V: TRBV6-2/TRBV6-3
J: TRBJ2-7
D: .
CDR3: CASSYAGLADPKGYEQYF
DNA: TGTGCCAGCAGTTACGCCGGATTAGCGGATCCAAAGGGCTACGAGCAGTACTTC

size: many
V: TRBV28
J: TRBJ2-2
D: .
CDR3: CASSLSPHSGGELFF
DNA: TGTGCCAGCAGTCTTTCCCCTCACTCTGGCGGGGAGCTGTTTTTT

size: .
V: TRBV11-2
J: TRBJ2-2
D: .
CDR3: CASSLHGGGTGELFF
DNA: TGTGCCAGCAGCTTACACGGCGGTGGCACCGGGGAGCTGTTTTTT

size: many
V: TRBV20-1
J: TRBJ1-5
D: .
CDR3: CSASDPRTGERPQHF
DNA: TGCAGTGCTAGCGACCCGCGGACGGGGGAAAGGCCCCAGCATTTT

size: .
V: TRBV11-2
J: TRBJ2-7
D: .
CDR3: CASSGIGLGNLEQYF
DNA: TGTGCCAGCAGTGGTATAGGGCTAGGAAACCTCGAGCAGTACTTC

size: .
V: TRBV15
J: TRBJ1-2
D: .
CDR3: CATSPLGYGYTF
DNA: TGTGCCACCAGCCCGCTTGGGTATGGCTACACCTTC

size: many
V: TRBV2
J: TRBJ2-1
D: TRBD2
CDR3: CASSLAGEGYNEQFF
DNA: TGTGCCAGCAGCTTAGCGGGAGAAGGGTACAATGAGCAGTTCTTC

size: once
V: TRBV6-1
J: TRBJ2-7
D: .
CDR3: CASSPASSYEQYF
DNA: TGTGCCAGCAGTCCAGCCTCATCCTACGAGCAGTACTTC

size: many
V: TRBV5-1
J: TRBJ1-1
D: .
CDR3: CASSLATGPNTEAFF
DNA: TGCGCCAGCAGCCTCGCCACAGGGCCGAACACTGAAGCTTTCTTT

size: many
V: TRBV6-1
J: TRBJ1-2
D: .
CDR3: CASSAQGGDGYTF
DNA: TGTGCCAGCAGTGCGCAGGGCGGTGATGGCTACACCTTC

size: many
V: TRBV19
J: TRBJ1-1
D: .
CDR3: CASSIPRTEAFF
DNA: TGTGCCAGTAGTATTCCCCGGACTGAAGCTTTCTTT

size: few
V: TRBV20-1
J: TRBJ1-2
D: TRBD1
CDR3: CSAREPSGGGFYGYTF
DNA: TGCAGTGCTAGAGAGCCCAGTGGAGGGGGCTTCTATGGCTACACCTTC

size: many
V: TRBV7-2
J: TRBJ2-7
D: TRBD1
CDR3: CASSFTGTGLVEQYF
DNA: TGTGCCAGCAGCTTCACAGGGACAGGGCTAGTCGAGCAGTACTTC

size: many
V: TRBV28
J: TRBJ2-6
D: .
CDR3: CASSFVGTNSGANVLTF
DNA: TGTGCCAGCAGTTTCGTCGGGACAAACTCTGGGGCCAACGTCCTGACTTTC

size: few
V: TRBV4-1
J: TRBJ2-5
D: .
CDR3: CASSQDPPAGWEETQYF
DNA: TGCGCCAGCAGCCAAGATCCGCCCGCGGGATGGGAAGAGACCCAGTACTTC

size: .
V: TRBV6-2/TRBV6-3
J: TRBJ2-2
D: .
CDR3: CASRTSPKNTGELFF
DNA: TGTGCCAGCAGAACTAGCCCTAAGAACACCGGGGAGCTGTTTTTT